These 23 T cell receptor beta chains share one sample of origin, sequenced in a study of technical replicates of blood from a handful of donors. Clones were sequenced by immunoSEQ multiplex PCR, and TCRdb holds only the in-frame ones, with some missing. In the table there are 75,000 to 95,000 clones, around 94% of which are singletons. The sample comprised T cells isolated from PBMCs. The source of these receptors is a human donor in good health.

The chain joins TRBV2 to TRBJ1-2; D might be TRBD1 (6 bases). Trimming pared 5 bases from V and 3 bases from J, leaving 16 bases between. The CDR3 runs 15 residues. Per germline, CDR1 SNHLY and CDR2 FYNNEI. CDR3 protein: CASSPGQITYYGYTF. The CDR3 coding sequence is TGTGCCAGCAGTCCAGGACAGATCACGTACTATGGCTACACCTTC.

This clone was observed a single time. The CDR3 is CASARQRTNTEAFF. The DNA of the CDR3 is TGCGCCAGCGCCCGACAGCGTACGAACACTGAAGCTTTCTTT. The chain is built from TRBV10-2 and TRBJ1-1; D is perhaps TRBD1 (5 bases). CDR1 is WSHSY and CDR2 is SAAADI in the germline V gene. Deletions cut 8 bases from V and 1 base from J, with 14 bases between. The CDR3 contains 14 residues.

The CDR3 DNA sequence: TGTGCCAGCAGTGTTTTGGGGACAGGGGGGGACGAGCAGTACTTC. Residues: CASSVLGTGGDEQYF. The chain combines TRBV28 with TRBJ2-7, with TRBD1 matching over 11 bases. Germline V CDR1 and CDR2: MDHEN, SYDVKM. V lost 5 bases to trimming and J lost 5 bases; unmatched junction nucleotides: 8. The length of the CDR3 is 15 residues.

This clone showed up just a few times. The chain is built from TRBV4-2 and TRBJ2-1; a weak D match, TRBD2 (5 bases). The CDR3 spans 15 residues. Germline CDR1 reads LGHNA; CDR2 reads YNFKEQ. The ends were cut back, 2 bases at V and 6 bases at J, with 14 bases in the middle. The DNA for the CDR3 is TGTGCCAGCAGCCAAACGACCTTTCGGGGCAATGAGCAGTTCTTC. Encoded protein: CASSQTTFRGNEQFF.

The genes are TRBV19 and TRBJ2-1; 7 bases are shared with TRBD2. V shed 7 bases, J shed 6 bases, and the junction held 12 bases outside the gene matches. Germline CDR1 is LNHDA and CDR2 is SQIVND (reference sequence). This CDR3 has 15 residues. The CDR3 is CASTSSGVPPNEQFF. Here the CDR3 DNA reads TGTGCCAGTACTTCAAGCGGGGTTCCTCCCAATGAGCAGTTCTTC.

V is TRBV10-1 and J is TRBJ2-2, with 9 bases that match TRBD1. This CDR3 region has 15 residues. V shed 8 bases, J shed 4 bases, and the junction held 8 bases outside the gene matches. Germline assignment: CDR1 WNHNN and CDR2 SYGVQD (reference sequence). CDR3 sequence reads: CASRRETGGTGELFF. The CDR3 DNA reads TGCGCCAGCCGGCGGGAGACAGGGGGCACCGGGGAGCTGTTTTTT.

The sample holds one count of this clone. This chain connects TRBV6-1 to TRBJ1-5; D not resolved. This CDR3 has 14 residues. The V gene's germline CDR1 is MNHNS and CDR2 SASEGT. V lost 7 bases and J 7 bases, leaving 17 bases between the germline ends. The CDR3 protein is CASTLTEGSQPQHF. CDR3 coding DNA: TGTGCCAGCACCCTGACGGAGGGAAGCCAGCCCCAGCATTTT.

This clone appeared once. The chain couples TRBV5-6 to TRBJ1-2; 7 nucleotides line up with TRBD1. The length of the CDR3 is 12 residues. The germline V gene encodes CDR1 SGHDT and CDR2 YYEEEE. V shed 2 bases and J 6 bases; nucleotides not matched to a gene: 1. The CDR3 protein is CASSFDRDGYTF. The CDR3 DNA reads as TGTGCCAGCAGCTTTGACAGGGATGGCTACACCTTC.

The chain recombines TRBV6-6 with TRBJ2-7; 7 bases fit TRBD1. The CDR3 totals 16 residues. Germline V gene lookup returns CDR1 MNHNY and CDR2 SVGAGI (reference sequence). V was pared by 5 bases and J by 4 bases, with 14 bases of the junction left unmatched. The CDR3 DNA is TGTGCCAGCAGTCTAACGAGGGGGCAAGGGATATACGAGCAGTACTTC. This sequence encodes CASSLTRGQGIYEQYF.

The CDR3 coding sequence is TGTGCCAGTGGGCGGGGGCGCGGCACTGAAGCTTTCTTT. Translated: CASGRGRGTEAFF. This chain uses TRBV6-5 with TRBJ1-1, with D perhaps matching TRBD1 (6 bases). Germline lookup yields CDR1 MNHEY and CDR2 SVGAGI. This CDR3 region has 13 residues. The germline V and J ends were trimmed by 9 bases and 4 bases, with 15 bases remaining between them.

CDR3 loop: CASSYEGHDGYTF. The CDR3 DNA reads as TGTGCCAGCAGTTACGAGGGTCATGATGGCTACACCTTC. J is TRBJ1-2 and V is TRBV6-5; the D is unclear. V was cut by 2 bases and J by 6 bases, with 10 bases left in between. This CDR3 spans 13 amino acids. From germline, CDR1 is MNHEY and CDR2 SVGAGI.

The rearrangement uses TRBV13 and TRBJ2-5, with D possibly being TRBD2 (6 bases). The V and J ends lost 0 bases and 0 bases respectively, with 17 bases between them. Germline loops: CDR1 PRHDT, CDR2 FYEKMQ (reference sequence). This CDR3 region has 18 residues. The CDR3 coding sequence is TGTGCCAGCAGCTTAGGGGCCGGAGGGAAATCCGACCAAGAGACCCAGTACTTC. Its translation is CASSLGAGGKSDQETQYF.

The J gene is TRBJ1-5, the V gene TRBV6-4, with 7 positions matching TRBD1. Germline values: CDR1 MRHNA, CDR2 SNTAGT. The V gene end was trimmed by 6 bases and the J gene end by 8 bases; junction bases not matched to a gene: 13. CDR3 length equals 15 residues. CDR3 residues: CASSHWGQTVEPQHF. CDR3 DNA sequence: TGTGCCAGCAGCCACTGGGGACAGACGGTTGAGCCCCAGCATTTT.

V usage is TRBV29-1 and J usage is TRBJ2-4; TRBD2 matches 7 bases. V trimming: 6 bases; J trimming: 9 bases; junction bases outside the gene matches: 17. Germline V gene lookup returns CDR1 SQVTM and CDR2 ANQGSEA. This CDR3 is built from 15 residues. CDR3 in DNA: TGCAGCGTAGGTGGGGGGGAACTTACTTTGGGCATTCAGTACTTC. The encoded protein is CSVGGGELTLGIQYF. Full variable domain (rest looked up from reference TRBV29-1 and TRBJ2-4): SAVISQKPSRDICQRGTSLTIQCQVDSQVTMMFWYRQQPGQSLTLIATANQGSEATYESGFVIDKFPISRPNLTFSTLTVSNMSPEDSSIYLCSVGGGELTLGIQYFGAGTRLSVL.

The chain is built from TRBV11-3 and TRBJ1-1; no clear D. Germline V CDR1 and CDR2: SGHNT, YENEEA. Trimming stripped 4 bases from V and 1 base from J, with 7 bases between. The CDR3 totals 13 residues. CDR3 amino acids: CASSSGGNTEAFF. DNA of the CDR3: TGTGCCAGCAGCTCCGGAGGGAACACTGAAGCTTTCTTT.

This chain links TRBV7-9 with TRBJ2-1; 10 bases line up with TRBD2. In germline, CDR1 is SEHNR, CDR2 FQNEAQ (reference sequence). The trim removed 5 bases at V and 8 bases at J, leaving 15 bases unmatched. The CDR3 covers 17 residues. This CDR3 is CASSHKGLADPGDEQFF. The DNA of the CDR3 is TGTGCCAGCAGCCATAAAGGACTAGCGGACCCCGGGGATGAGCAGTTCTTC.

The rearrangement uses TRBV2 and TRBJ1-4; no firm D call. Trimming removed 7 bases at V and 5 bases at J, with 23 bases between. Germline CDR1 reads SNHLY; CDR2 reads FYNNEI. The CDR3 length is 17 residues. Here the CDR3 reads CASTTLRGRGGNEKLFF. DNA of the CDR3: TGTGCCAGCACTACGTTAAGAGGAAGAGGAGGGAATGAAAAACTGTTTTTT.

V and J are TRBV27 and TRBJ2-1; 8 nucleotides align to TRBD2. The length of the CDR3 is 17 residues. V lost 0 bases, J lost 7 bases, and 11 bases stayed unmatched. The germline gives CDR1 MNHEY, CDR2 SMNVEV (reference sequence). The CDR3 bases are TGTGCCAGCAGTTTATCGCCCAGCGGGAGCCCTCAGAATGAGCAGTTCTTC. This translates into CASSLSPSGSPQNEQFF.

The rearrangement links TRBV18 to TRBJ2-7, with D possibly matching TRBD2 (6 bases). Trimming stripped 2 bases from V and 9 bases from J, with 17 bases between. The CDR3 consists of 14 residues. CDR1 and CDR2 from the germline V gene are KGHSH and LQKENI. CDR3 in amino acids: CASSPGGGLIGQYF. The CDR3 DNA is TGTGCCAGCTCACCAGGGGGAGGTTTAATTGGGCAGTACTTC.

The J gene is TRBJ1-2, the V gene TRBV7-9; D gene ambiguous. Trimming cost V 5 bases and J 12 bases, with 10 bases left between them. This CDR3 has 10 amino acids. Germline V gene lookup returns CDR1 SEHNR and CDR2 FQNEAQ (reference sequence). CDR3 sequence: CASSPDGDTF. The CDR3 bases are TGTGCCAGCAGCCCCGACGGAGACACCTTC.

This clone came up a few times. CDR3 region: CASSTGETSPQHF. In DNA, the CDR3 is TGCGCCAGCAGTACAGGGGAAACGTCTCCCCAGCATTTT. The V and J genes are TRBV4-1 and TRBJ1-5; 7 bases are a match to TRBD1. The CDR3 extends over 13 amino acids. The V gene end was trimmed by 6 bases and the J gene end by 10 bases; junction bases not matched to a gene: 9. Per germline, CDR1 MGHRA and CDR2 YSYEKL.

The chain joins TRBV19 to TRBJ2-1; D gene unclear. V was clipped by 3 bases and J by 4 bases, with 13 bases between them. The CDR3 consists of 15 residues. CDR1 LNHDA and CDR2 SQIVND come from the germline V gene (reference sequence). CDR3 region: CASSIGGEPYNEQFF. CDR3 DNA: TGTGCCAGTAGTATCGGCGGAGAACCATACAATGAGCAGTTCTTC.

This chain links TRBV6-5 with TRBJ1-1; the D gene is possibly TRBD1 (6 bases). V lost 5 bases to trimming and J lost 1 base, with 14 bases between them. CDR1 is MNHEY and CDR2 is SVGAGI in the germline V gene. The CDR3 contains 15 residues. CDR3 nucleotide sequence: TGTGCCAGCAGTCTAGACAGGAGGAAGAACACTGAAGCTTTCTTT. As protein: CASSLDRRKNTEAFF.